The rows below give T cell receptor beta chains drawn from one sample of a study of cytomegalovirus exposure and HLA in healthy donors. Generated by immunoSEQ multiplex PCR, the TCRdb table keeps only in-frame clones and is missing some. The data contain more than 140,000 clones, 82% of them singletons. Sequenced sample: PBMCs. The source of these receptors is a woman in her forties in good health and CMV-seronegative. Each CDR3 is given with its conserved first and last residue. Each record gives: J gene, clone size, V gene, D gene, CDR3 DNA, CDR3 protein. The D gene is left open where the match is weak. Some rows mark clone size as missing; the rest say once, few, many or name a class of expanded clone.

j_gene: TRBJ2-3; abundance: few; v_gene: TRBV11-2; d_gene: TRBD2; CDR3nt: TGTGCCAGCAGCTTATTTTCTAGCGGGTACCCAACCACAGATACGCAGTATTTT; CDR3aa: CASSLFSSGYPTTDTQYF
j_gene: TRBJ2-3; abundance: NA; v_gene: TRBV5-1; d_gene: NA; CDR3nt: TGCGCCAGCAGCGTTAAACCAGGAGATACGCAGTATTTT; CDR3aa: CASSVKPGDTQYF
j_gene: TRBJ1-2; abundance: once; v_gene: TRBV9; d_gene: TRBD1; CDR3nt: TGTGCCAGCAGCCCCCGGGACAGGGGAAGCTACACCTTC; CDR3aa: CASSPRDRGSYTF
j_gene: TRBJ1-1; abundance: NA; v_gene: TRBV10-2; d_gene: NA; CDR3nt: TGCGCCAGCAGCCAGGGGTTCCGGAACACTGAAGCTTTCTTT; CDR3aa: CASSQGFRNTEAFF
j_gene: TRBJ2-5; abundance: NA; v_gene: TRBV7-9; d_gene: TRBD1; CDR3nt: TGTGCCAGCAGCGCCTGGACAGGGACAGAGACCCAGTACTTC; CDR3aa: CASSAWTGTETQYF
j_gene: TRBJ2-7; abundance: NA; v_gene: TRBV7-9; d_gene: TRBD1; CDR3nt: TGTGCCAGCAGCCCCCCGGGACAGGGAATCGAGCAGTACTTC; CDR3aa: CASSPPGQGIEQYF
j_gene: TRBJ1-3; abundance: NA; v_gene: TRBV25-1; d_gene: NA; CDR3nt: TGTGCCAGCAGTGAGGCCAGAGGAAGAAACACCATATATTTT; CDR3aa: CASSEARGRNTIYF
j_gene: TRBJ2-1; abundance: NA; v_gene: TRBV19; d_gene: TRBD2; CDR3nt: TGTGCCAGTAACGACGGCGGGGGACTAGCGGGAGTTCTGAACTACAATGAGCAGTTCTTC; CDR3aa: CASNDGGGLAGVLNYNEQFF
j_gene: TRBJ2-1; abundance: few; v_gene: TRBV28; d_gene: TRBD2; CDR3nt: TGTGCCAGCAGTAATCGGGGACTAGCGGCGAGCCGTTTAGAGTTCTTC; CDR3aa: CASSNRGLAASRLEFF
j_gene: TRBJ2-5; abundance: NA; v_gene: TRBV7-3; d_gene: TRBD2; CDR3nt: TGTGCCAGCAGCTCGGGCCAGCCGGGAGGTACCCAGTACTTC; CDR3aa: CASSSGQPGGTQYF
j_gene: TRBJ1-4; abundance: NA; v_gene: TRBV7-6; d_gene: NA; CDR3nt: TGTGCCAGCAGCTTCTCAGGGGCCAATGAAAAACTGTTTTTT; CDR3aa: CASSFSGANEKLFF
j_gene: TRBJ1-1; abundance: once; v_gene: TRBV7-3; d_gene: NA; CDR3nt: TGTGCCAGCAGCCCCTCTGGGCGGGGGGGAGGCACTGAAGCTTTCTTT; CDR3aa: CASSPSGRGGGTEAFF
j_gene: TRBJ2-7; abundance: NA; v_gene: TRBV6-5; d_gene: NA; CDR3nt: TGTGCCAGCAGTTACACCCCGGGGGAAACTTACGAGCAGTACTTC; CDR3aa: CASSYTPGETYEQYF
j_gene: TRBJ2-3; abundance: few; v_gene: TRBV27; d_gene: NA; CDR3nt: TGTGCCAGCAGTTTAATTTGGGGAGGGGGTACAGATACGCAGTATTTT; CDR3aa: CASSLIWGGGTDTQYF
j_gene: TRBJ2-2; abundance: NA; v_gene: TRBV14; d_gene: TRBD1; CDR3nt: TGTGCCAGCAGCCAAAATTCCCGGTTAGGGGGCCACCTTACCGGGGAGCTGTTTTTT; CDR3aa: CASSQNSRLGGHLTGELFF
j_gene: TRBJ2-7; abundance: NA; v_gene: TRBV28; d_gene: TRBD2; CDR3nt: TGTGCCAGCGGGGAAACTAGCGGGAGACCCCCTCGGGAGCAGTACTTC; CDR3aa: CASGETSGRPPREQYF
j_gene: TRBJ2-3; abundance: NA; v_gene: TRBV5-4; d_gene: NA; CDR3nt: TGTGCCAGCAGCTTGAACAGGGCGGGGGCAGATACGCAGTATTTT; CDR3aa: CASSLNRAGADTQYF
j_gene: TRBJ2-3; abundance: NA; v_gene: TRBV5-1; d_gene: TRBD1; CDR3nt: TGCGCCAGCAGCTTGGCGTACAGGGGGATCACAGATACGCAGTATTTT; CDR3aa: CASSLAYRGITDTQYF
j_gene: TRBJ2-7; abundance: NA; v_gene: TRBV6-5; d_gene: TRBD1; CDR3nt: TGTGCCAGCAGTTCCCTGGGACAGGGTGGCTACGAGCAGTACTTC; CDR3aa: CASSSLGQGGYEQYF
j_gene: TRBJ2-7; abundance: NA; v_gene: TRBV7-2; d_gene: TRBD2; CDR3nt: TGTGCCAGCAGCCCAGCGGGGGAATCAGACGAGCAGTACTTC; CDR3aa: CASSPAGESDEQYF
j_gene: TRBJ2-7; abundance: NA; v_gene: TRBV28; d_gene: TRBD1; CDR3nt: TGTGCCAGCAGTGCCCCGGGGACAGAAAGATACGAGCAGTACTTC; CDR3aa: CASSAPGTERYEQYF
j_gene: TRBJ2-7; abundance: NA; v_gene: TRBV9; d_gene: NA; CDR3nt: TGTGCCAGCAGCGTAGCTGACAGTCCCTACGAGCAGTACTTC; CDR3aa: CASSVADSPYEQYF
j_gene: TRBJ1-6; abundance: NA; v_gene: TRBV6-1; d_gene: TRBD1; CDR3nt: TGTGCCAGCAGTGTACCACAGGGGGCGGGTAATTCACCCCTCCACTTT; CDR3aa: CASSVPQGAGNSPLHF
j_gene: TRBJ2-7; abundance: NA; v_gene: TRBV7-2; d_gene: TRBD2; CDR3nt: TGTGCCAGCAGCTCTAGCGGGGGAACGTCCTACGAGCAGTACTTC; CDR3aa: CASSSSGGTSYEQYF
j_gene: TRBJ1-3; abundance: NA; v_gene: TRBV28; d_gene: NA; CDR3nt: TGTGCCAGCAGTTTGAATATCGGGGAAGGCGGTATAAACACCATATATTTT; CDR3aa: CASSLNIGEGGINTIYF
j_gene: TRBJ2-1; abundance: NA; v_gene: TRBV29-1; d_gene: NA; CDR3nt: TGCAGCGTTGCATCCGGGAGCCCTGAGCAGTTCTTC; CDR3aa: CSVASGSPEQFF